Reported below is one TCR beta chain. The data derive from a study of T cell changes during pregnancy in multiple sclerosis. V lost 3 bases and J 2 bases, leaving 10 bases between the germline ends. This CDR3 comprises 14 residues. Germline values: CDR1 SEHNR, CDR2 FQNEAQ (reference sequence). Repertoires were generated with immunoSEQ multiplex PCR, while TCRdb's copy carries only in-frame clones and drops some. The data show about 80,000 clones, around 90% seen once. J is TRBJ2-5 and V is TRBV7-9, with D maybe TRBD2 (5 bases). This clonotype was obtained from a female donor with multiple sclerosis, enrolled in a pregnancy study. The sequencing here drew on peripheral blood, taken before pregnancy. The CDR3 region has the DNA TGTGCCAGCAGCTTCGGGCGGGTACAAGAGACCCAGTACTTC. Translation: CASSFGRVQETQYF.